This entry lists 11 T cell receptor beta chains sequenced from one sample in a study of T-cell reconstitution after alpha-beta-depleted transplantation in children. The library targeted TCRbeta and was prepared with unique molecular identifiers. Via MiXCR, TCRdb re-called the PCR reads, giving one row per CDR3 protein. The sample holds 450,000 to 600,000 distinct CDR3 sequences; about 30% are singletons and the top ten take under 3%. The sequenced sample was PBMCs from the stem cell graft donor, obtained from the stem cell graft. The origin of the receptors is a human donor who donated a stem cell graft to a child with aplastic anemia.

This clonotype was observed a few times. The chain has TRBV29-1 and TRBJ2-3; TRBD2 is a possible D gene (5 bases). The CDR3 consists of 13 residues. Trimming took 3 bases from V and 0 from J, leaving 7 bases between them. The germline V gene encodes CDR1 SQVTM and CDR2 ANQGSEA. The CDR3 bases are TGCAGCGTTGACGGGATTAGCACAGATACGCAGTATTTT. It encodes CSVDGISTDTQYF.

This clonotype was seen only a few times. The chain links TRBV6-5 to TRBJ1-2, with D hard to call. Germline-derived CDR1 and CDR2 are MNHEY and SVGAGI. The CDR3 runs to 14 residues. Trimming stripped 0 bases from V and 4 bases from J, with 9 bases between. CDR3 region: CASSYSRPIYGYTF. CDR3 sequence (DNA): TGTGCCAGCAGTTACTCGCGCCCCATCTATGGCTACACCTTC.

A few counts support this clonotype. The DNA for the CDR3 is TGTGCCAGCAGCGGCCGGGACATGACCTACGAGCAGTACGTC. It is translated as CASSGRDMTYEQYV. This chain links TRBV2 with TRBJ2-7; the D gene is possibly TRBD1 (6 bases). Germline-derived CDR1 and CDR2 are SNHLY and FYNNEI. The CDR3 has 14 residues. V lost 6 bases and J lost 2, with 14 bases in between.

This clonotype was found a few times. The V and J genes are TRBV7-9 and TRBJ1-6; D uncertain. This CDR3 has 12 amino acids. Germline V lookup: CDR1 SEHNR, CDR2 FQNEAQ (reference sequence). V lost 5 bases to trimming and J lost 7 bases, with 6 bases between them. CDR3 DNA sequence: TGTGCCAGCAGCCGATGGAATTCACCCCTCCACTTT. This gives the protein CASSRWNSPLHF.

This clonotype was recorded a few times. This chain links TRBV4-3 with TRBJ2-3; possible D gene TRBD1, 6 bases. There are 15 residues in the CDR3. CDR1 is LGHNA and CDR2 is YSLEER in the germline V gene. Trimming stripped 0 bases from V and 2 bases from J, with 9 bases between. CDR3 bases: TGCGCCAGCAGCCAAGAATGGGGGCTCACAGATACGCAGTATTTT. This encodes CASSQEWGLTDTQYF.

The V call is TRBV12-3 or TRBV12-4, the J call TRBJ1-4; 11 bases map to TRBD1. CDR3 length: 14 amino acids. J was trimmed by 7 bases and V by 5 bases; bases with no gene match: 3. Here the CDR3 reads CASSHGTGGEKLFF. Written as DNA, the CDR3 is TGTGCCAGCAGTCACGGGACAGGGGGTGAAAAACTGTTTTTT.

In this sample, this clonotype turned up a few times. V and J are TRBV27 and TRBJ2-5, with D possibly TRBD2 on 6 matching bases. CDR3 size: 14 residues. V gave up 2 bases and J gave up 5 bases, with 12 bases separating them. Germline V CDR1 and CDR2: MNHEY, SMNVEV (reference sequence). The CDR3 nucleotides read TGTGCCAGCAGTTTAATGGGCGGGAAGGAGACCCAGTACTTC. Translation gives CASSLMGGKETQYF.

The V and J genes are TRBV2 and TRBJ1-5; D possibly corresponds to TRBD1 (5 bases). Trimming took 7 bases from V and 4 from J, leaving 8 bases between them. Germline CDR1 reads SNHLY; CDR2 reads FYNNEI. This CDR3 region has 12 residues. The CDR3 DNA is TGTGCCAGCATGAGGGGAAATCAGCCCCAGCATTTT. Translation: CASMRGNQPQHF.

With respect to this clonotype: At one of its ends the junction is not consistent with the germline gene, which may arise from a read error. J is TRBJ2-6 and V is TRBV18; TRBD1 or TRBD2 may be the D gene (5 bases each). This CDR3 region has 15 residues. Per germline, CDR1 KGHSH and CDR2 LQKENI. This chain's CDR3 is CASSPAGSGANVVTF. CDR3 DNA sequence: TGTGCCAGCTCACCGGCGGGCTCTGGGGCCAACGTCGTGACTTTC. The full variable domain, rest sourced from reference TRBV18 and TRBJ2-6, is NAGVMQNPRHLVRRRGQEARLRCSPMKGHSHVYWYRQLPEEGLKFMVYLQKENIIDESGMPKERFSAEFPKEGPSILRIQQVVRGDSAAYFCASSPAGSGANVVTFGAGSRLTVL.

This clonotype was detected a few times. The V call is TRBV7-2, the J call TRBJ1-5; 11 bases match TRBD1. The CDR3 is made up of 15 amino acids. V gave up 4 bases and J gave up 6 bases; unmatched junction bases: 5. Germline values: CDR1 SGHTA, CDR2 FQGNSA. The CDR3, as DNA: TGTGCCAGCAGCTCGGACAGGGGGCGAGGTCAGCCCCAGCATTTT. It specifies CASSSDRGRGQPQHF.

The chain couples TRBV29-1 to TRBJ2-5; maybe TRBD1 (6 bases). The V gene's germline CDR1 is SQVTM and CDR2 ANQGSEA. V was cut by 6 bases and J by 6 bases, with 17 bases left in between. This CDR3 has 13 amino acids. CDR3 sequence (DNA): TGCAGCGTGGGGACACCCTCCGAGAAGACCCAGTACTTC. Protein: CSVGTPSEKTQYF.